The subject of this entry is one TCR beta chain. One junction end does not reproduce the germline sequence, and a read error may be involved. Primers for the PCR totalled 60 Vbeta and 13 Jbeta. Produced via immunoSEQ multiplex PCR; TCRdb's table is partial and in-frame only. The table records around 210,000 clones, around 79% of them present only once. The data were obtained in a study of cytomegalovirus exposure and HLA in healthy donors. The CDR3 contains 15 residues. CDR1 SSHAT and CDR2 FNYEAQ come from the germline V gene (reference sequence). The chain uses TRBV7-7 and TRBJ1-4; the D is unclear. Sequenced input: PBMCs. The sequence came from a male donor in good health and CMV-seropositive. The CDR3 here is CASSATAGGNEKLFF. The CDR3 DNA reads TGTGCTAGCAGCGCGACGGCCGGCGGGAATGAAAAACTGTTTTTT.